This T cell receptor (beta chain) was sequenced for a study of blood T cell repertoires in COVID-19 (dated by TCRdb to about 2020). Broadly, across the study: Samples from collaborators originated in the United States, Italy and Spain and spanned both the acute and convalescent phases of COVID-19. The dataset comprised deeply sampled blood TCRbeta repertoires from subjects exposed to, actively infected with, or recovered from COVID-19. Sample metadata almost always included a de-identified subject ID, COVID-19 status, age in years and sex. The prospective study material was composed of cDNA or gDNA derived from T cells, B-cell-depleted T cells, or PBMCs. Samples came from the ongoing ImmuneRACE study (first 160 participants) plus 1,254 subjects from 6 global collaborators. HLA class I and class II types, where available, came from metadata supplied by the sample provider rather than from assay-based typing. A freely available public database, intended as a resource for researchers studying the immune response to SARS-CoV-2, is where the repertoires were released.

The immunoSEQ Assay, a bias-controlled multiplex PCR, was used to amplify TCRbeta CDR3 regions from genomic DNA. The authors processed their data as follows. Nucleated cell counts per sample were estimated from amplification of reference gene primers within the assay. To quantify the absolute abundance of each unique TCRbeta CDR3 rearrangement, sequence reads were collapsed and filtered. For each sample, productive Simpson clonality was calculated as the square root of Simpson's diversity index across productive rearrangements. Held by TCRdb, this immuneACCESS table contains in-frame sequences only and omits some clones. Under half of the omission traces to an unresolved V gene where checked; the cause of the rest is unknown. V and J calls and clone size are given by that table; D and trimming were obtained from the DNA. Recorded for this sample are more than 100,000 clones; roughly 83% of them occurred a single time. Almost 4% of the sample is in the top ten clones.

Each collaborating institution followed its own protocols to collect whole blood in K2EDTA tubes. For TCRbeta analysis, collaborator samples were shipped as frozen whole blood, as isolated PBMCs, or as DNA extracted from either sample type. From V the trimming removes 4 bases and from J it removes 5 bases, while the gene matches leave 7 bases of the junction unaccounted for. The CDR3 runs 15 residues from the cysteine to the phenylalanine. Solely the CDR3 DNA is kept, with 45 bases framed from the first base. From a lookup of the germline V gene, CDR1 and CDR2 are SGHRS and YFSETQ. Overall study results and their limits: The amount of clinical and demographic metadata varied by source and participant and was provided uncurated.

A word on this clone: Its antigen target is currently unknown. Within one base of it there is no much larger clone, and no base qualities were kept.

The sample consisted of peripheral blood. The chain is made from TRBV5-1 and TRBJ2-5; 11 bases in the middle match TRBD1. The sequence was collected from a woman aged 80 or older with acute or convalescent COVID-19. Here is the DNA: TGCGCCAGCAGCCTCCGGACAGGGGGCGAGGAGACCCAGTACTTC. Its product reads: CASSLRTGGEETQYF.